The clone carrying this TCR beta chain came up a few times. This sample also contains other DNA sequences that code for the same CDR3. V dropped 3 bases and J dropped 2 bases, with 7 bases sitting between them. The CDR3 is made up of 13 amino acids. These data belong to a study of blood T cell repertoires in COVID-19. Overall study: The samples span acute and convalescent COVID-19 from the United States, Italy and Spain. T cells, B-cell-depleted T cells, or PBMCs provided the cDNA or gDNA that served as material.

Original analysis: Reference gene primer amplification gave nucleated cell count estimates. The table came from immunoSEQ multiplex PCR; TCRdb's copy has only in-frame clones and leaves some out. The V and J calls and clone size come from that table; D and trimming were worked out from the DNA. The repertoire holds roughly 250,000 clones, with 85% to 90% as singletons. This TCR was recovered from a middle-aged woman with acute or convalescent COVID-19. Material for sequencing was peripheral blood. The chain carries TRBV12-3 or TRBV12-4 and TRBJ1-2; TRBD1 is a possible D gene (5 bases). The CDR3 DNA follows: TGTGCCAGCAGTTTGCAGGGAAACTATGGCTACACCTTC. Translating it yields CASSLQGNYGYTF.